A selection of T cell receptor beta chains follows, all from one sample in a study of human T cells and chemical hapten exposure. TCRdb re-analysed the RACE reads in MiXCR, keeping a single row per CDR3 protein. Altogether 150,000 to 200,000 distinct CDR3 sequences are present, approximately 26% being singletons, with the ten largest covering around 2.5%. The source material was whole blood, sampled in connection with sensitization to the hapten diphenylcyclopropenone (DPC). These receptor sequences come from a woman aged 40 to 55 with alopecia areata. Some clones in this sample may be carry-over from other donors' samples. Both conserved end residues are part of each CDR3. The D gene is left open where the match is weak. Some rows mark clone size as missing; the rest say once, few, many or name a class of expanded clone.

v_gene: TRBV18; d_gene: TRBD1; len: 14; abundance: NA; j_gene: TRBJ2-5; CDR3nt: TGTGCCAGCTCGCCCGGGACAGAACAAGAGACCCAGTACTTC; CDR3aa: CASSPGTEQETQYF
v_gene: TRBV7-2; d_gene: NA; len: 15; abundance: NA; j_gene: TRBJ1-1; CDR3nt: TGTGCCAGCAGCCGACCACTATTCGGACAGCCGGAAGCTTTCTTT; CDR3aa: CASSRPLFGQPEAFF
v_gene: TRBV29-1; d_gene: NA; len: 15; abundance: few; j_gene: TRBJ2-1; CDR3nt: TGCAGCGTCCCGCAAGGGGGGGGGCGAGTGAATGAGCAGTTCTTC; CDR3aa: CSVPQGGGRVNEQFF
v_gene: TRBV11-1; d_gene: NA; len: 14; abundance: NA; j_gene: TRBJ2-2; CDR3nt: TGTGCCAGCAGCCCACAGGGTTGGACCGGGGAGCTGTTTTTT; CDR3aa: CASSPQGWTGELFF
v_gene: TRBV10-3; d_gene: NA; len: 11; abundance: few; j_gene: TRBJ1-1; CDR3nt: TGTGCCATCAGTGATGGGGGTGAAGCTTTCTTT; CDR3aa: CAISDGGEAFF
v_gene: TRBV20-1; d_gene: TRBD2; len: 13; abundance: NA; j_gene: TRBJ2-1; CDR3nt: TGCAGTGCAGGGACTAGCCGTGGGAATGAGCAGTTCTTC; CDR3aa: CSAGTSRGNEQFF
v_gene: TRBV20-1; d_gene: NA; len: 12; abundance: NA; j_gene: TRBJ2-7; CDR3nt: TGCAGTGCCATGGACGGGTCCTACGAGCAGTACTTC; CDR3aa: CSAMDGSYEQYF
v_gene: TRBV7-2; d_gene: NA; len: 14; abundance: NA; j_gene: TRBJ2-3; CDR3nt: TGTGCCAGCAGCTTACGGGAGAAGGATGATACGCAGTATTTT; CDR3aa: CASSLREKDDTQYF
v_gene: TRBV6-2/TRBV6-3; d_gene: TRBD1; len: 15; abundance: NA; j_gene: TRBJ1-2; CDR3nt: TGTGCCAGCAGTTCTCCGGCGACAGGGGAACGCGGCTACACCTTC; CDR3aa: CASSSPATGERGYTF
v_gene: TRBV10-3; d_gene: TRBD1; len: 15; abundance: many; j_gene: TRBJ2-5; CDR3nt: TGTGCCATCAGTGAGTCTACAGGGGACCAAGAGACCCAGTACTTC; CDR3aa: CAISESTGDQETQYF
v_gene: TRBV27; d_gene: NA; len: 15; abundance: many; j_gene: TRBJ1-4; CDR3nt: TGTGCCAGCAGTCCCTTGACAGCAACTAATGAAAAACTGTTTTTT; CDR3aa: CASSPLTATNEKLFF
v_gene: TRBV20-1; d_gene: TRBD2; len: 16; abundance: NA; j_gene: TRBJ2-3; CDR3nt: TGCAGTGCTAGCCCTTCGACTAGCGGGATGCCAGATACGCAGTATTTT; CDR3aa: CSASPSTSGMPDTQYF
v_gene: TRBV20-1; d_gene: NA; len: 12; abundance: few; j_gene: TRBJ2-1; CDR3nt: TGCAGTGCTAGAGATGGTCAGAATGAGCAGTTCTTC; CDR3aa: CSARDGQNEQFF
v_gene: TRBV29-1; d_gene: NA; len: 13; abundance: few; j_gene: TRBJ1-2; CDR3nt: TGCAGCGTTGAACCGAGGGGGTCCGGTGGCTACACCTTC; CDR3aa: CSVEPRGSGGYTF
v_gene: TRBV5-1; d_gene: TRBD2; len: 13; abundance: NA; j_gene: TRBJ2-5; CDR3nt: TGCGCCAGCATGATAGCGGGGGCCCCGACCCAGTACTTC; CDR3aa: CASMIAGAPTQYF
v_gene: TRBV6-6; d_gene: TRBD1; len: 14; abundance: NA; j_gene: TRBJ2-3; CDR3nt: TGTGCCAGCCTCGGACAGGGGAAGAATCACACGCAGTATTTT; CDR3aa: CASLGQGKNHTQYF
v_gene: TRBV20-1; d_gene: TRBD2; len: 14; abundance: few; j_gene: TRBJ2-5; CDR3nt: TGCAGTCTGGCTCGGCGGGAGGAAAGGAAGACCCAGTACTTC; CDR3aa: CSLARREERKTQYF
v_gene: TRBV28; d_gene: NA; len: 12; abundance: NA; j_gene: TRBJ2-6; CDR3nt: TGTGCCAGCAGTTTTCCCGGGTCTGTCCTGACTTTC; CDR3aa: CASSFPGSVLTF
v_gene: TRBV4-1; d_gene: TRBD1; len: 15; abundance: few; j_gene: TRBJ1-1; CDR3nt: TGCGCCAGCAGCCAAAAGACAGGGGAGAACACTGAAGCTTTCTTT; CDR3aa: CASSQKTGENTEAFF
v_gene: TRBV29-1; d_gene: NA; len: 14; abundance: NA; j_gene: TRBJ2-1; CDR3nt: TGCAGCGTTGAAGAGGACCCATTAGGGAATGAGCAGTTCTTC; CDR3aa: CSVEEDPLGNEQFF
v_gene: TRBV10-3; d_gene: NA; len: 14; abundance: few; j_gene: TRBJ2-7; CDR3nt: TGTGCCACCGGGGCCCAGGGCGATTCCTACGAGCAGTACTTC; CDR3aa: CATGAQGDSYEQYF
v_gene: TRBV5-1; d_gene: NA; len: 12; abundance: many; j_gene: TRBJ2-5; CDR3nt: TGCGCCAGCAGCGTAGCCCAAGAGACCCAGTACTTC; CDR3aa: CASSVAQETQYF
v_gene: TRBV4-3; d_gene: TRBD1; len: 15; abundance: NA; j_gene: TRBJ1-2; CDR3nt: TGCGCCAGCAGCCAAGAGGCAGGGGGCAACTATGGCTACACCTTC; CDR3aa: CASSQEAGGNYGYTF
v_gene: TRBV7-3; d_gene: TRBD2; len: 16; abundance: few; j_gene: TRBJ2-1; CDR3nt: TGTGCCAGCAGCCTGATGGGACTAGCGGGAGGTAATGAGCAGTTCTTC; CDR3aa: CASSLMGLAGGNEQFF
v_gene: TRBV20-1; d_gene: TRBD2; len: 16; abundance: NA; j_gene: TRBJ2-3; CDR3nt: TGCAGTGCTAGAGATCTTAAACTAGCGGGAGGGAGGGCGCAGTATTTT; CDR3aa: CSARDLKLAGGRAQYF
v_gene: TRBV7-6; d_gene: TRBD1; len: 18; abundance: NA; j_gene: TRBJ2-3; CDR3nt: TGTGCCAGCAGCTTGGGACAGGAAACTTTATTGCACAGATATACGCAGTATTTT; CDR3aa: CASSLGQETLLHRYTQYF
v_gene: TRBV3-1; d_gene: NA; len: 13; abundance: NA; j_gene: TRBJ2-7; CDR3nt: TGTGCCAGCAGCCATGTGCTGGGTTACGAGCAGTACTTC; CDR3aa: CASSHVLGYEQYF
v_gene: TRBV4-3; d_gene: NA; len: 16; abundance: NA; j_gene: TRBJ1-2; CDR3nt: TGCGCCAGCAGCCAAGCGCACCCCGTGGCTAACTATGGCTACACCTTC; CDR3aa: CASSQAHPVANYGYTF
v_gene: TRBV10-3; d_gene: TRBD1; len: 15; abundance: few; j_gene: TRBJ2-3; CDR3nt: TGTGCCATCAGTGAGAGGGGACAGGGTCCAGATACGCAGTATTTT; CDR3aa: CAISERGQGPDTQYF
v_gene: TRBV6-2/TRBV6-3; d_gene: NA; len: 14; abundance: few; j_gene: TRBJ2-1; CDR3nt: TGTGCCAGCAGACGGGAGAGCTCCTACAATGAGCAGTTCTTC; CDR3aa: CASRRESSYNEQFF
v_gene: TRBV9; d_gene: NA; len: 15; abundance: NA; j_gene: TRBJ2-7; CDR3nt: TGTGCCAGCGGCCCCTGGGGCGCTAGCTCCTACGAGCAGTACTTC; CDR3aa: CASGPWGASSYEQYF
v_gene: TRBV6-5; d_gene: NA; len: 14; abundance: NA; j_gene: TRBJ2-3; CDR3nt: TGTGCCAGCGGAGACAGTTTAGGGGCAGATACGCAGTATTTT; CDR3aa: CASGDSLGADTQYF
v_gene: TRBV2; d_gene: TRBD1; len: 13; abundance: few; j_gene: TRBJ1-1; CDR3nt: TGTGCCAGCAGTGGACAGGGGAACACTGAAGCTTTCTTT; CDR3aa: CASSGQGNTEAFF